This TCR beta chain was identified during a study of blood T cell repertoires in COVID-19. Study-wide background: From the United States, Italy and Spain came samples of acute and convalescent COVID-19. T cells, B-cell-depleted T cells, or PBMCs supplied cDNA or gDNA.

Original analysis: Using reference gene primer amplification, nucleated cell counts were estimated. Repertoires were generated with immunoSEQ multiplex PCR, while TCRdb's copy carries only in-frame clones and drops some. V, J and clone size reflect that table, while D and trimming were determined from the DNA. The table shows 60,000 to 85,000 clones, with about 83% occurring only once. CDR1 SEHNR and CDR2 FQNEAQ come from the germline V gene (reference sequence). V dropped 5 bases and J dropped 5; count of bases not matched to a gene: 6. The length of the CDR3 is 13 residues. Sequenced material: peripheral blood. V and J are TRBV7-9 and TRBJ2-7; 7 nucleotides line up with TRBD1. This clonotype was obtained from an elderly man with acute or convalescent COVID-19. The CDR3 loop is CASSHSDRDEQYF. CDR3 in DNA: TGTGCCAGCAGCCACTCCGACAGGGACGAGCAGTACTTC.